Shown below are 17 T cell receptor beta chains from a single sample sequenced in a study of T cell responses to AZD1222 COVID-19 vaccine. The method was immunoSEQ multiplex PCR; TCRdb's version includes in-frame clones alone and lacks a portion of them. The data show around 120,000 clones, around nine tenths seen once. Sequences were derived from peripheral blood, sampled 28 days after the second AZD1222 dose. The receptors originated from an adult who received the AZD1222 COVID-19 vaccine.

V gene TRBV10-1 combines with J gene TRBJ2-5; D is unresolved. Trimming pared 3 bases from V and 1 base from J, leaving 24 bases between. Germline lookup yields CDR1 WNHNN and CDR2 SYGVQD (reference sequence). This CDR3 spans 19 amino acids. This CDR3 reads CASSDGKGNPRKVQETQYF. Written as DNA, the CDR3 is TGCGCCAGCAGTGATGGTAAAGGGAACCCCAGAAAGGTCCAAGAGACCCAGTACTTC.

The rearrangement uses TRBV7-6 and TRBJ2-2; TRBD2 matches at 8 bases. The germline CDR1 and CDR2 sequences are SGHVS and FNYEAQ. The CDR3 loop spans 15 amino acids. The junction had 4 bases not matched to a gene; V was cut back by 3 bases and J by 4 bases. The CDR3 here is CASSLRGASTGELFF. CDR3 bases: TGTGCCAGCAGCTTGCGGGGGGCGTCCACCGGGGAGCTGTTTTTT.

The J gene is TRBJ1-1, the V gene TRBV28, with D unclear. Germline CDR1 reads MDHEN; CDR2 reads SYDVKM. Trimming left V 5 bases short and J 3 bases short, with 7 bases between. This CDR3 has 12 residues. In nucleotides, the CDR3 is TGTGCCAGCAGTAAGTTGGACACTGAAGCTTTCTTT. It translates to CASSKLDTEAFF.

CDR3 DNA sequence: TGCAGCGTATTAAGAGGGACAGGGTACGACAATGAGCAGTTCTTC. It translates to CSVLRGTGYDNEQFF. The chain carries TRBV29-1 and TRBJ2-1, with 9 positions matching TRBD1. CDR3 size: 15 residues. CDR1 is SQVTM and CDR2 is ANQGSEA in the germline V gene. V shed 6 bases and J 5 bases; nucleotides not matched to a gene: 11.

The chain joins TRBV2 to TRBJ2-3; 9 bases are shared with TRBD2. Trimming took 8 bases from V and 3 from J; bases not matched to a gene: 6. The CDR3 covers 14 residues. The germline gives CDR1 SNHLY, CDR2 FYNNEI. The CDR3 is CASLAGAGTDTQYF. Here the CDR3 DNA reads TGTGCCAGCTTAGCGGGAGCGGGGACAGATACGCAGTATTTT.

The chain joins TRBV14 to TRBJ1-5; D not certain. Trimming took off 4 bases at V and 4 bases at J, with 8 bases between the two ends. Germline loops: CDR1 SGHDN, CDR2 FVKESK. This CDR3 region has 13 residues. The chain's CDR3 is CASSRTGNQPQHF. The DNA for the CDR3 is TGTGCCAGCAGCCGGACCGGTAATCAGCCCCAGCATTTT.

The rearrangement links TRBV6-5 to TRBJ1-3; the D gene is possibly TRBD1 (5 bases). The germline V gene has CDR1 MNHEY and CDR2 SVGAGI. The CDR3 sequence is 15 residues long. V was clipped by 6 bases and J by 3 bases, with 15 bases between them. In DNA form, the CDR3 reads TGTGCCAGCAGCCGATCCGGGACTGGTGGAAACACCATATATTTT. This encodes CASSRSGTGGNTIYF.

This clone was seen more than once but under ten times. This chain connects TRBV27 to TRBJ2-7, with D tentatively TRBD1 (6 bases). Trimming stripped 5 bases from V and 3 bases from J, with 17 bases between. The CDR3 length is 15 residues. The V gene's germline CDR1 is MNHEY and CDR2 SMNVEV (reference sequence). CDR3 amino acids: CASSRQVEGGYEQYF. DNA of the CDR3: TGTGCCAGCAGTCGCCAGGTGGAAGGGGGCTACGAGCAGTACTTC.

The CDR3 sequence is CASSLSGAFNEQFF. CDR3 DNA: TGTGCCAGCAGTTTATCGGGGGCCTTCAATGAGCAGTTCTTC. The gene calls are TRBV27 and TRBJ2-1, with D maybe TRBD1 (6 bases). CDR1 is MNHEY, CDR2 SMNVEV, per germline (reference sequence). The CDR3 has 14 residues. V was clipped by 0 bases and J by 6 bases, with 9 bases between them.

This sequence joins TRBV10-3 and TRBJ1-1; the match to TRBD1 covers 7 bases. The CDR3 length is 14 residues. Trimming at V came to 3 bases and at J to 3 bases, leaving 4 bases not matched to a gene. Germline V lookup: CDR1 ENHRY, CDR2 SYGVKD. CDR3 sequence reads: CAISEKGADTEAFF. DNA for the CDR3: TGTGCCATCAGTGAAAAGGGGGCGGACACTGAAGCTTTCTTT.

The chain recombines TRBV5-1 with TRBJ1-1; D perhaps matches TRBD1 (5 bases). This CDR3 comprises 16 residues. Germline V gives CDR1 SGHRS, CDR2 YFSETQ. V gave up 1 base and J gave up 4 bases, with 17 bases separating them. The CDR3 nucleotides read TGCGCCAGCAGCTTGTCCGGGCAGGGAGTGTCCACTGAAGCTTTCTTT. Its translation is CASSLSGQGVSTEAFF. The full variable domain, completed using reference TRBV5-1 and TRBJ1-1, is KAGVTQTPRYLIKTRGQQVTLSCSPISGHRSVSWYQQTPGQGLQFLFEYFSETQRNKGNFPGRFSGRQFSNSRSEMNVSTLELGDSALYLCASSLSGQGVSTEAFFGQGTRLTVV.

This clone came up once. The chain uses TRBV2 and TRBJ2-1, with TRBD2 matching 9 bases. With 5 bases clipped from V and 8 bases from J, the junction kept 13 bases outside the gene matches. From germline, CDR1 is SNHLY and CDR2 FYNNEI. The CDR3 is made up of 16 amino acids. CDR3 DNA sequence: TGTGCCAGCAGTAAAGGCCCGGGACTAGCCGTCTATGAGCAGTTCTTC. Amino acid sequence: CASSKGPGLAVYEQFF.

The genes are TRBV19 and TRBJ1-6; D is unclear. V lost 5 bases, J lost 10 bases, and 9 bases lay in between. The CDR3 length is 12 residues. The germline V gene has CDR1 LNHDA and CDR2 SQIVND (reference sequence). The CDR3 loop is CASSLAGSPLHF. CDR3 bases: TGTGCCAGTAGTTTGGCCGGATCACCCCTCCACTTT.

The J gene is TRBJ2-5, the V gene TRBV18; D remains unclear. Trimming left V 2 bases short and J 1 base short, with 8 bases between. Germline lookup yields CDR1 KGHSH and CDR2 LQKENI. CDR3 size: 14 residues. CDR3 DNA sequence: TGTGCCAGCTCACCAAAGCAGCCCCAAGAGACCCAGTACTTC. This codes for CASSPKQPQETQYF.

The genes are TRBV19 and TRBJ1-1; 7 nucleotides align to TRBD1. The CDR3 totals 15 residues. In germline, CDR1 is LNHDA, CDR2 SQIVND (reference sequence). V shed 3 bases and J 8 bases; nucleotides not matched to a gene: 12. The chain's CDR3 is CASSIDMGQIAEAFF. The CDR3 DNA sequence: TGTGCCAGTAGTATTGATATGGGACAGATTGCCGAAGCTTTCTTT.

The chain couples TRBV7-2 to TRBJ2-5; 7 bases align to TRBD2. The CDR3 is 14 amino acids. Losses at the gene ends were 6 bases for V and 4 bases for J; bases not matched to a gene: 8. In germline, CDR1 is SGHTA, CDR2 FQGNSA. CDR3 DNA sequence: TGTGCCAGCAGTAGGGCGGGAGTGGGAGAGACCCAGTACTTC. It codes for CASSRAGVGETQYF.

The V and J genes are TRBV4-1 and TRBJ1-5; D unclear. The CDR3 loop spans 13 amino acids. Germline V lookup: CDR1 MGHRA, CDR2 YSYEKL. Deletions cut 2 bases from V and 2 bases from J, with 4 bases between. CDR3 DNA sequence: TGCGCCAGCAGCCAACCAGGCAATCAGCCCCAGCATTTT. Its translation is CASSQPGNQPQHF.